These T cell receptor beta chains were read from a single sample in a study of CD8 T cells in Susac syndrome. A single record per CDR3 protein comes from TCRdb applying MiXCR to the immunoSEQ multiplex PCR reads. The sample lists tens of thousands of distinct CDR3 sequences; 95% to 96% were seen once. The sample consisted of CD4+ T cells from PBMCs. Source of these receptors: a human donor with multiple sclerosis. CDR3s include the opening cysteine and the closing phenylalanine or tryptophan. A D gene is named only where the DNA matches it firmly. Clone size is not always given. Where it is, it says once, few, many or a class for expanded clones.

>-|TRBV7-2|TRBJ1-6|-
TGTGCCAGCAACAGGGATTCCTATAATTCACCCCTCCACTTT
CASNRDSYNSPLHF
>-|TRBV7-2|TRBJ2-1|-
TGTGCCAGCGGAGTACGGCGGCGGTCCTACAATGAGCAGTTCTTC
CASGVRRRSYNEQFF
>-|TRBV19|TRBJ2-3|TRBD2
TGTGCCAGCGGACTAGCGGGGGACCCAGCCACAGATACGCAGTATTTT
CASGLAGDPATDTQYF
>-|TRBV4-2|TRBJ1-1|TRBD1
TGTGCCAGCAGCCAGGGACAGGGGTACACTGAAGCTTTCTTT
CASSQGQGYTEAFF
>-|TRBV6-2/TRBV6-3|TRBJ2-1|TRBD2
TGTGCCAGCAGACCCCCAGCGGGGGCTCTTTATGAGCAGTTCTTC
CASRPPAGALYEQFF
>-|TRBV28|TRBJ2-1|-
TGTGCCAGCAGTTCACCGCAGGGTGGCTACAATGAGCAGTTCTTC
CASSSPQGGYNEQFF
>once|TRBV4-1|TRBJ2-3|-
TGCGCCAGCAGCCAAGATAGGGGGAGCACAGATACGCAGTATTTT
CASSQDRGSTDTQYF
>-|TRBV2|TRBJ2-1|-
TGTGCCAGCAGTGTTTGGCTAGCGAACAATGAGCAGTTCTTC
CASSVWLANNEQFF
>-|TRBV7-9|TRBJ1-2|-
TGTGCCAGCAGCTTAGTTACAGAGGGCTACACCTTC
CASSLVTEGYTF
>-|TRBV12-3/TRBV12-4|TRBJ1-3|-
TGTGCCAGCAGCCTAGGTGGAAACACCATATATTTT
CASSLGGNTIYF
>-|TRBV29-1|TRBJ2-1|-
TGCAGCGCCGAGTGGGGGAATGAGCAGTTCTTC
CSAEWGNEQFF
>-|TRBV12-3/TRBV12-4|TRBJ1-6|TRBD1
TGTGCCAGCAGGCCCGACAGGGGTATCAATTCACCCCTCCACTTT
CASRPDRGINSPLHF
>-|TRBV4-1|TRBJ2-2|TRBD1
TGCGCCAGCAGCCCCAACAGGGGATCCGGGAGGGAGCTGTTTTTT
CASSPNRGSGRELFF
>-|TRBV20-1|TRBJ2-5|-
TGCAGTGCTAGAGTCAAGCGAGGACCGTTTATAGAGACCCAGTACTTC
CSARVKRGPFIETQYF
>-|TRBV7-9|TRBJ2-3|-
TGTGCCAGCAGCTTAGCCTTGGGGGCCATCAGGTTGGGAGATACGCAGTATTTT
CASSLALGAIRLGDTQYF
>-|TRBV30|TRBJ1-5|-
TGTGCCTGGAGTTTCATTAGCAATCAGCCCCAGCATTTT
CAWSFISNQPQHF
>-|TRBV7-7|TRBJ2-5|TRBD1
TGTGCTAGCAGCATAACAGGGGCGTTTAGGGAGACCCAGTACTTC
CASSITGAFRETQYF
>few|TRBV4-1|TRBJ1-2|-
TGCGCCAGCAGCCAAGACTATGTGGGTGGCTACACCTTC
CASSQDYVGGYTF
>-|TRBV27|TRBJ1-1|-
TGTGCCAGCAGTTTACGATCCCCCGGGAGCTGGGCTTTCTTT
CASSLRSPGSWAFF
>-|TRBV4-2|TRBJ2-7|TRBD2
TGTGCCAGCAGCCAAACCACTAGCGGGGTCTCCTACGAGCAGTACTTC
CASSQTTSGVSYEQYF
>-|TRBV6-2/TRBV6-3|TRBJ2-3|-
TGTGCCAGCAGTGACCCCTTTAAGGATCGCACAGATACGCAGTATTTT
CASSDPFKDRTDTQYF
>-|TRBV4-2|TRBJ2-4|-
TGTGCCAGCAGCCAGGACCCTGAGTTCGCCATTCAGTACTTC
CASSQDPEFAIQYF
>-|TRBV3-1|TRBJ2-5|-
TGTGCCAGCAGCCAAGATCGACAGCAAGAGACCCAGTACTTC
CASSQDRQQETQYF
>once|TRBV20-1|TRBJ2-5|TRBD2
TGCAGTGCTAGAATAGAAGCGGGGGGGCGGGAGACCCAGTACTTC
CSARIEAGGRETQYF
>-|TRBV25-1|TRBJ1-2|-
TGTGCCAGCAGTGTGATAGGGGGTGGCTACACCTTC
CASSVIGGGYTF
>-|TRBV9|TRBJ2-1|TRBD2
TGTGCCAGCAGCGTGGGCGGGGGGCCCTACAATGAGCAGTTCTTC
CASSVGGGPYNEQFF
>-|TRBV4-2|TRBJ2-3|TRBD1
TGTGCCAGCAGCCGAGAAGACAGGGGGTACACAGATACGCAGTATTTT
CASSREDRGYTDTQYF
>-|TRBV3-1|TRBJ1-6|-
TGTGCCAGCAGCCAGAGCCCTCCAAATTCACCCCTCCACTTT
CASSQSPPNSPLHF
>-|TRBV20-1|TRBJ1-2|-
TGCAGTGCTAGAGCAATGGGAGGACAGAACTATGGCTACACCTTC
CSARAMGGQNYGYTF
>-|TRBV7-2|TRBJ2-5|TRBD2
TGTGCCAGCAGCCCCGGGAGGGCCCAAGAGACCCAGTACTTC
CASSPGRAQETQYF
>-|TRBV11-3|TRBJ2-7|-
TGTGCCAGCAGCTCCAAGGGCTACGAGCAGTACTTC
CASSSKGYEQYF
>-|TRBV5-1|TRBJ2-2|TRBD2
TGCGCCAGCAGCCCGACCTCGGGAGGACGGGCCGGGGAGCTGTTTTTT
CASSPTSGGRAGELFF
>-|TRBV6-6|TRBJ2-2|-
TGTGCCAGCCTAGAGCGGGCGCTGGGCACCGGGGAGCTGTTTTTT
CASLERALGTGELFF
>once|TRBV4-2|TRBJ1-6|TRBD1
TGTGCCAGCAAGACAGGGGAATCCTATAATTCACCCCTCCACTTT
CASKTGESYNSPLHF
>few|TRBV7-9|TRBJ1-1|-
TGTGCCAGCAGCTTGCAGGGTACTAACACTGAAGCTTTCTTT
CASSLQGTNTEAFF
>-|TRBV6-5|TRBJ2-7|TRBD1
TGTGCCAGCAGGGAGAACCGGGACAGGGCGATCGAGCAGTACTTC
CASRENRDRAIEQYF
>-|TRBV20-1|TRBJ1-2|-
TGCAGTGCTAGCCCTACAGGGATGGGGTATGGCTACACCTTC
CSASPTGMGYGYTF
>-|TRBV7-2|TRBJ1-5|-
TGTGCCAGCAGCTCCGACGGAAATCAGCCCCAGCATTTT
CASSSDGNQPQHF
>-|TRBV5-4|TRBJ2-5|-
TGTGCCAGCAGCGTGGACTATTTGGAGACCCAGTACTTC
CASSVDYLETQYF
>-|TRBV12-3/TRBV12-4|TRBJ2-5|-
TGTGCCAGCAGTTTACCGGGGAGGGAGACCCAGTACTTC
CASSLPGRETQYF
>-|TRBV9|TRBJ2-2|TRBD1
TGTGCCAGCCGACGGGACAGGGTCGCCGGGGAGCTGTTTTTT
CASRRDRVAGELFF
>-|TRBV5-4|TRBJ2-3|TRBD2
TGTGCCAGCAGCCCACTAGCGGGGGGGCGAGATACGCAGTATTTT
CASSPLAGGRDTQYF
>-|TRBV20-1|TRBJ1-4|TRBD1
TGCAGTGCTAGGGGTCTTACCGGGACAGGGGGCAACCGAGGGGAAAAACTGTTTTTT
CSARGLTGTGGNRGEKLFF
>once|TRBV29-1|TRBJ2-2|-
TGCAGCGTTGCTTACAGAACCGGGGAGCTGTTTTTT
CSVAYRTGELFF
>-|TRBV12-3/TRBV12-4|TRBJ2-1|-
TGTGCCAGCAGTACTACAGGGAGCGAGCAGTTCTTC
CASSTTGSEQFF
>-|TRBV3-1|TRBJ2-7|-
TGTGCCAGCAGCCAAGCCGTGAGTTCCTACGAGCAGTACTTC
CASSQAVSSYEQYF
>-|TRBV5-4|TRBJ1-3|TRBD1
TGTGCCAGCAGCACGGACAGGGCTGGAAACACCATATATTTT
CASSTDRAGNTIYF
>-|TRBV5-6|TRBJ2-3|-
TGTGCCAGCAGCTTGGGTCCTAGGAACACAGATACGCAGTATTTT
CASSLGPRNTDTQYF
>-|TRBV9|TRBJ2-7|-
TGTGCCAGCAGCGAAGGGGGGAGCTCCTACGAGCAGTACTTC
CASSEGGSSYEQYF